This TCR beta chain appears in the sequencing data of a study of cytomegalovirus exposure and HLA in healthy donors. General observations from the study: Later, an analysis found that common viral pathogens appeared to be linked with several of the most significant clusters.

CDR1 is SGHTA, CDR2 FQGNSA, per germline. This CDR3 contains 15 residues. V was trimmed by 5 bases and J by 0 bases, leaving 14 bases between them. Donors consisted of healthy bone marrow donors. As regards this clone: The antigen is not known.

PCR used 60 Vbeta primers and 13 Jbeta primers. Here immunoSEQ multiplex PCR was the method, and the copy in TCRdb shows in-frame clones only, minus some. This sample carries about 160,000 clones, approximately 82% of them seen once, and the ten largest clones take around 9%. The source material was PBMCs. The receptor was isolated from a male donor in good health and CMV-seropositive. The V and J genes are TRBV7-2 and TRBJ2-7; possibly TRBD2 for D (5 bases). As DNA, the CDR3 is TGTGCCAGCAGCCTAGAGAGGGTCCGCTCCTACGAGCAGTACTTC. It translates to CASSLERVRSYEQYF.